The next 24 T cell receptor beta chains were all read from a single sample in a study of cytomegalovirus exposure and HLA in healthy donors. PCR was performed using 60 Vbeta and 13 Jbeta primers. The method was immunoSEQ multiplex PCR; TCRdb's version includes in-frame clones alone and lacks a portion of them. The sample carries about 160,000 clones, approximately 76% recorded once. Sequencing was performed on PBMCs. These receptors originate from a man in his fifties or sixties in good health and CMV-seronegative.

This clone was seen more than once but under ten times. This chain joins TRBV29-1 and TRBJ2-2; 10 positions match TRBD2. CDR1 and CDR2 (germline): SQVTM, ANQGSEA. With 3 bases clipped from V and 4 bases from J, the junction kept 5 bases outside the gene matches. This CDR3 has 15 residues. The DNA of the CDR3 is TGCAGCGTTGAGACCCTAGCGGGAGTCACCGGGGAGCTGTTTTTT. The encoded protein is CSVETLAGVTGELFF.

The chain carries TRBV6-4 and TRBJ2-1; D not resolved. CDR1 MRHNA and CDR2 SNTAGT come from the germline V gene. CDR3 length equals 16 residues. The V end was cut by 5 bases, the J end by 0 bases, with 14 bases between. CDR3 sequence reads: CASSLTAASSYNEQFF. CDR3 sequence (DNA): TGTGCCAGCAGTCTGACGGCGGCCAGCTCCTACAATGAGCAGTTCTTC.

The V and J genes are TRBV7-3 and TRBJ2-3; 8 bases map to TRBD2. The ends lost 5 bases at V and 1 base at J; junction bases unmatched: 2. The V gene's germline CDR1 is SGHTA and CDR2 FQGTGA. The CDR3 loop spans 14 amino acids. The chain's CDR3 is CASSMGLGTDTQYF. The CDR3 DNA is TGTGCCAGCAGCATGGGACTAGGCACAGATACGCAGTATTTT. Supplemented by reference TRBV7-3 and TRBJ2-3, the full variable domain reads GAGVSQTPSNKVTEKGKYVELRCDPISGHTALYWYRQSLGQGPEFLIYFQGTGAADDSGLPNDRFFAVRPEGSVSTLKIQRTERGDSAVYLCASSMGLGTDTQYFGPGTRLTVL.

This clone was recorded once. The rearrangement joins TRBV5-1 to TRBJ2-7, with TRBD1 matching 7 bases. This CDR3 is 13 amino acids long. Germline assignment: CDR1 SGHRS and CDR2 YFSETQ. V lost 4 bases, J lost 1 base, and 2 bases stayed unmatched. Here the CDR3 reads CASSVDRSYEQYF. The CDR3 region has the DNA TGCGCCAGCAGCGTGGACAGGTCCTACGAGCAGTACTTC.

The genes are TRBV19 and TRBJ2-1, with 9 bases identical to TRBD2. The V gene end was trimmed by 5 bases and the J gene end by 3 bases; junction bases not matched to a gene: 5. The CDR3 totals 15 residues. The germline CDR1 and CDR2 sequences are LNHDA and SQIVND (reference sequence). The CDR3 DNA reads as TGTGCCAGTAGTCTGCCAGCGGGGGGCTACAATGAGCAGTTCTTC. It translates to CASSLPAGGYNEQFF.

This clone has just a few counts. This CDR3 is CASSLFGEYGYTF. The DNA of the CDR3 is TGTGCCAGCAGTTTATTCGGGGAATATGGCTACACCTTC. The chain carries TRBV28 and TRBJ1-2; D is uncertain. This CDR3 comprises 13 residues. CDR1 is MDHEN, CDR2 SYDVKM, per germline. V was shortened by 1 base and J by 5 bases, with 8 bases between the two germline ends.

The chain links TRBV5-5 to TRBJ1-3, with 7 bases fitting TRBD1. Trimming cost V 2 bases and J 0 bases; bases outside gene matches: 14. Germline V gene data show CDR1 as SGHKS and CDR2 as YYEKEE (reference sequence). The CDR3 covers 19 residues. The CDR3 DNA follows: TGTGCCAGCAGCTTAGACGACAGGGCAGCCCTCGGCTCTGGAAACACCATATATTTT. Residues: CASSLDDRAALGSGNTIYF.

The V and J genes are TRBV11-3 and TRBJ2-7; tentatively, D is TRBD1 (6 bases). The ends were cut back, 5 bases at V and 2 bases at J, with 13 bases in the middle. There are 14 residues in the CDR3. Germline V gene lookup returns CDR1 SGHNT and CDR2 YENEEA. CDR3 region: CASSPQGLPYEQYF. The CDR3 nucleotides are TGTGCCAGCAGCCCTCAGGGGCTCCCCTACGAGCAGTACTTC.

This clone was picked up one time. This sequence joins TRBV7-6 and TRBJ1-1; TRBD1 matches at 9 bases. The V segment lost 3 bases and the J segment 0 bases; nucleotides outside the gene matches: 14. The CDR3 length is 19 residues. Germline values: CDR1 SGHVS, CDR2 FNYEAQ. In DNA form, the CDR3 reads TGTGCCAGCAGCTTCGTCCCGGGACAGGGTGGGGGGGTGAACACTGAAGCTTTCTTT. It is translated as CASSFVPGQGGGVNTEAFF.

This clone was counted a few times. The CDR3 loop reads CASSDRQGLGTDTQYF. The CDR3 DNA sequence: TGTGCCAGCAGCGACAGACAGGGGCTAGGCACAGATACGCAGTATTTT. This chain connects TRBV7-2 to TRBJ2-3; TRBD1 matches at 8 bases. V lost 5 bases, J lost 1 base, and 8 bases stayed unmatched. CDR3 length: 16 amino acids. Germline assignment: CDR1 SGHTA and CDR2 FQGNSA.

V is TRBV6-5 and J is TRBJ1-3, with 10 bases lining up with TRBD1. V lost 0 bases, J lost 2 bases, and 1 base stayed unmatched. Germline assignment: CDR1 MNHEY and CDR2 SVGAGI. The CDR3 loop spans 16 amino acids. CDR3 protein: CASSYSDRGPGNTIYF. CDR3 nucleotides: TGTGCCAGCAGTTACTCCGACAGGGGGCCTGGAAACACCATATATTTT.

This chain joins TRBV6-4 and TRBJ2-1; D possibly corresponds to TRBD1 (6 bases). V was shortened by 5 bases and J by 5 bases, with 16 bases between the two germline ends. The CDR3 runs to 15 residues. Germline V gene sequence: CDR1 MRHNA, CDR2 SNTAGT. CDR3 region: CASSRSGTLNNEQFF. The DNA of the CDR3 is TGTGCCAGCAGTCGATCCGGGACACTTAACAATGAGCAGTTCTTC.

V is TRBV11-2 and J is TRBJ2-7, with TRBD1 matching over 8 bases. The V gene end was trimmed by 6 bases and the J gene end by 0 bases; junction bases not matched to a gene: 10. CDR3 length: 16 residues. From germline, CDR1 is SGHAT and CDR2 FQNNGV. For the CDR3, the DNA is TGTGCCAGCAGTTCGACGGGACAGGTGATCTCCTACGAGCAGTACTTC. Encoded protein: CASSSTGQVISYEQYF. The full variable domain, completed using reference TRBV11-2 and TRBJ2-7, is EAGVAQSPRYKIIEKRQSVAFWCNPISGHATLYWYQQILGQGPKLLIQFQNNGVVDDSQLPKDRFSAERLKGVDSTLKIQPAKLEDSAVYLCASSSTGQVISYEQYFGPGTRLTVT.

V usage is TRBV6-5 and J usage is TRBJ1-1; the D gene is possibly TRBD1 (6 bases). V dropped 5 bases and J dropped 7 bases, with 14 bases sitting between them. This CDR3 has 13 residues. Germline V gene data show CDR1 as MNHEY and CDR2 as SVGAGI. The CDR3 here is CASSNRQANEAFF. Written as DNA, the CDR3 is TGTGCCAGCAGTAACCGACAGGCTAATGAAGCTTTCTTT.

In nucleotides, the CDR3 is TGCGCCAGCAGCCTAGAGGTAGCGGGGGGAAAATACAATGAGCAGTTCTTC. Protein product: CASSLEVAGGKYNEQFF. The chain links TRBV4-1 to TRBJ2-1; 10 bases are shared with TRBD2. Germline V gives CDR1 MGHRA, CDR2 YSYEKL. V lost 4 bases to trimming and J lost 4 bases; unmatched junction nucleotides: 10. The CDR3 contains 17 residues.

The chain couples TRBV4-1 to TRBJ1-5, with D unresolved. The CDR3 is made up of 16 amino acids. Trimming took off 0 bases at V and 2 bases at J, with 11 bases between the two ends. Per the germline V gene, CDR1 is MGHRA and CDR2 is YSYEKL. Here the CDR3 reads CASSQDGVGGNQPQHF. The DNA for the CDR3 is TGCGCCAGCAGCCAAGACGGGGTCGGGGGCAATCAGCCCCAGCATTTT.

This rearrangement joins TRBV7-3 to TRBJ1-2; no firm D call. The ends were cut back, 3 bases at V and 4 bases at J, with 15 bases in the middle. Looked up from germline, CDR1 is SGHTA and CDR2 is FQGTGA. This CDR3 is 15 amino acids long. The CDR3 DNA reads as TGTGCCAGCAGCTTGCACCCCCTTGAGGGCTATGGCTACACCTTC. Amino acid sequence: CASSLHPLEGYGYTF.

The genes are TRBV4-2 and TRBJ2-5; TRBD2 might be the D (6 bases). The closer fit of TRBJ2-7 to the DNA end suggests the J call may be wrong. The CDR3 consists of 14 residues. Germline CDR1 and CDR2: LGHNA and YNFKEQ. The CDR3 DNA follows: TGTGCCAGCAGCCAGGCGGGGAACTCCTACGAGCAGTACTTC. It encodes CASSQAGNSYEQYF.

This chain links TRBV4-2 with TRBJ1-2; the match to TRBD1 covers 11 bases. Trimming removed 3 bases from V and 10 bases from J; junction bases left unmatched: 7. There are 14 residues in the CDR3. CDR1 is LGHNA, CDR2 YNFKEQ, per germline. The DNA of the CDR3 is TGTGCCAGCAGCCAGGGGACAGGGGGTAAAGACTACACCTTC. It translates to CASSQGTGGKDYTF.

The V call is TRBV29-1, the J call TRBJ2-2; 7 nucleotides line up with TRBD2. The CDR3 loop spans 13 amino acids. Germline CDR1 and CDR2: SQVTM and ANQGSEA. The V segment lost 8 bases and the J segment 2 bases; nucleotides outside the gene matches: 5. CDR3 loop: CSTRDYNTGELFF. In nucleotides, the CDR3 is TGCAGCACCCGGGACTACAACACCGGGGAGCTGTTTTTT.

The chain is built from TRBV27 and TRBJ2-7, with 7 bases identical to TRBD2. This CDR3 has 15 amino acids. J lost 3 bases, V lost 2 bases, and 7 bases had no gene match. Per germline, CDR1 MNHEY and CDR2 SMNVEV (reference sequence). The CDR3, as DNA: TGTGCCAGCAGTTTAAGGGGTGGGACTAACTACGAGCAGTACTTC. Its protein product is CASSLRGGTNYEQYF.

This chain joins TRBV7-9 and TRBJ2-5, with TRBD2 as a possible D gene (7 bases). V was shortened by 5 bases and J by 5 bases, with 24 bases between the two germline ends. CDR3 length equals 17 residues. Per germline, CDR1 SEHNR and CDR2 FQNEAQ (reference sequence). The CDR3 loop is CASSPWGGGQKRETQYF. CDR3 in DNA: TGTGCCAGCAGCCCATGGGGCGGGGGCCAAAAAAGGGAGACCCAGTACTTC. The full variable domain, with the rest looked up from reference TRBV7-9 and TRBJ2-5, is DTGVSQNPRHKITKRGQNVTFRCDPISEHNRLYWYRQTLGQGPEFLTYFQNEAQLEKSRLLSDRFSAERPKGSFSTLEIQRTEQGDSAMYLCASSPWGGGQKRETQYFGPGTRLLVL.

The chain uses TRBV7-2 and TRBJ1-5; 9 bases map to TRBD1. This CDR3 has 15 residues. V was clipped by 5 bases and J by 4 bases; unmatched bases: 6. In germline, CDR1 is SGHTA, CDR2 FQGNSA. CDR3 sequence: CASSTAGTGNQPQHF. The CDR3 DNA reads TGTGCCAGCAGCACAGCCGGGACAGGGAATCAGCCCCAGCATTTT.

V and J are TRBV5-4 and TRBJ2-7; 11 nucleotides line up with TRBD1. The CDR3 totals 15 residues. The trim removed 0 bases at V and 4 bases at J, leaving 3 bases unmatched. Germline CDR1 reads SGHNT; CDR2 reads YYREEE (reference sequence). The CDR3 nucleotides are TGTGCCAGCAGCTTGGCCGGGACAGGGGGTTACGAGCAGTACTTC. It translates to CASSLAGTGGYEQYF.